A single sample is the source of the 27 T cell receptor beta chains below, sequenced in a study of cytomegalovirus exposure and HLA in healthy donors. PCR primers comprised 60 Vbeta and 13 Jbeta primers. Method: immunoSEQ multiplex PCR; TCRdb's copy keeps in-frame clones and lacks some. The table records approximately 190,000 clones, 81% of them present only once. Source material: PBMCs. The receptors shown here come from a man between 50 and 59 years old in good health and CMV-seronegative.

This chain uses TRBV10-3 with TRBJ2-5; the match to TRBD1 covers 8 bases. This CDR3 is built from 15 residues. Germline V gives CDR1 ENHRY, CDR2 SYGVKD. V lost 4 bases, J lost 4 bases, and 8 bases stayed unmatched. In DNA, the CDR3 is TGTGCCATCAGTGCCGGACAGGGTAGAGGAGAGACCCAGTACTTC. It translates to CAISAGQGRGETQYF.

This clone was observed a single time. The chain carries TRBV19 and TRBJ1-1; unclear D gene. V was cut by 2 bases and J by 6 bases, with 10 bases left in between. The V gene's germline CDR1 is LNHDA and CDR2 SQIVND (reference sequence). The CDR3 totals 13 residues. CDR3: CASSIPRSAEAFF. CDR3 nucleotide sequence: TGTGCCAGTAGTATACCACGGAGCGCTGAAGCTTTCTTT.

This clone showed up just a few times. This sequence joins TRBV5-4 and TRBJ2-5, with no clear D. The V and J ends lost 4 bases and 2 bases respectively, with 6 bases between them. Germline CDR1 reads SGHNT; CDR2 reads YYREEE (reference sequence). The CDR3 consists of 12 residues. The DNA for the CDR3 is TGTGCCAGCAGCATCCCACAAGAGACCCAGTACTTC. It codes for CASSIPQETQYF.

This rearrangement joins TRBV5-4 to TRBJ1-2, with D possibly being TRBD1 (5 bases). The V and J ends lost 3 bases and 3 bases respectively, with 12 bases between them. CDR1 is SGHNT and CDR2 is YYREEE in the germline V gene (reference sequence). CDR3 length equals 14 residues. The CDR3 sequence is CASSSQGGDYGYTF. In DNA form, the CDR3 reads TGTGCCAGCAGCTCTCAGGGTGGGGACTATGGCTACACCTTC.

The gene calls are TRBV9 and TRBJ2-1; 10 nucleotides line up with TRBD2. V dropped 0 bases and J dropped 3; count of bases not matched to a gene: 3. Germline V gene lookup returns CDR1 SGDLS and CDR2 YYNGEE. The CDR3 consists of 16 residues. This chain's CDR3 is CASSVEERGGYNEQFF. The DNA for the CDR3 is TGTGCCAGCAGCGTAGAGGAGCGGGGGGGCTACAATGAGCAGTTCTTC.

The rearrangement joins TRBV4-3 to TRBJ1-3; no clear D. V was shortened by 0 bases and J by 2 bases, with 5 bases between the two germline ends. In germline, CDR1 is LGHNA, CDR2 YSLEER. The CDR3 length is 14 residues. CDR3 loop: CASSQDAAGNTIYF. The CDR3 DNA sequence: TGCGCCAGCAGCCAAGATGCAGCTGGAAACACCATATATTTT.

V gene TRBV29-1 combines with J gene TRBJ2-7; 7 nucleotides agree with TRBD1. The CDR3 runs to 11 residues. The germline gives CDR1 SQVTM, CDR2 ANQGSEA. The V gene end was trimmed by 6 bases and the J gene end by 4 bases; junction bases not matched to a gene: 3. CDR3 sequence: CSVTRGYEQYF. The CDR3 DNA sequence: TGCAGCGTAACCAGGGGGTACGAGCAGTACTTC.

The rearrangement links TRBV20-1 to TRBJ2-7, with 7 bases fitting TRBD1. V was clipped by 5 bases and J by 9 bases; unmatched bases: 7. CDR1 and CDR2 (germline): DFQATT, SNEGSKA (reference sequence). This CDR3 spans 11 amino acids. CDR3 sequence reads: CSARTGEPQYF. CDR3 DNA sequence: TGCAGTGCTCGAACAGGGGAACCGCAGTACTTC.

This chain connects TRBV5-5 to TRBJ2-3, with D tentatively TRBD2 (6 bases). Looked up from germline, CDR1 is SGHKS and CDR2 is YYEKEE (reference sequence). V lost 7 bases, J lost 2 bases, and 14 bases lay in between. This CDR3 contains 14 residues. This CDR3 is CASRGRGYTDTQYF. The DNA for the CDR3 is TGTGCCAGCCGTGGGCGGGGATACACAGATACGCAGTATTTT. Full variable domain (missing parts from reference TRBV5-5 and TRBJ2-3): DAGVTQSPTHLIKTRGQQVTLRCSPISGHKSVSWYQQVLGQGPQFIFQYYEKEERGRGNFPDRFSARQFPNYSSELNVNALLLGDSALYLCASRGRGYTDTQYFGPGTRLTVL.

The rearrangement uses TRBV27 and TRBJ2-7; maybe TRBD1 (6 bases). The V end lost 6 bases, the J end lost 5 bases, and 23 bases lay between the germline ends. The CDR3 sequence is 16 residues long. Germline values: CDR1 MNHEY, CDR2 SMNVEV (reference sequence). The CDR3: CASSQTLYQQGHEQYF. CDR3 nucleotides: TGTGCCAGCAGCCAAACCCTCTATCAACAGGGTCACGAGCAGTACTTC.

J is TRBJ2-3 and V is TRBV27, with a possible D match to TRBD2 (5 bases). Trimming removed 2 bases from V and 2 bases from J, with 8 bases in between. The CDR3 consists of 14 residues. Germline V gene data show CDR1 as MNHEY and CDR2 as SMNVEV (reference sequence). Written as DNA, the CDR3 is TGTGCCAGCAGTTTAGGGCGGGCCACAGATACGCAGTATTTT. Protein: CASSLGRATDTQYF.

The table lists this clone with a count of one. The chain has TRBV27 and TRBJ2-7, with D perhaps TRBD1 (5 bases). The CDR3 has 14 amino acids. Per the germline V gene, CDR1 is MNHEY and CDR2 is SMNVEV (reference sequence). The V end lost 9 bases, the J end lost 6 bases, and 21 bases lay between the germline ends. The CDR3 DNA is TGTGCCAGTTCGGACACCGCGACGAGCACCGAGCAGTACTTC. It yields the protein CASSDTATSTEQYF.

CDR3 sequence: CASGGQTYEQYF. CDR3 DNA: TGTGCCAGTGGGGGCCAGACCTACGAGCAGTACTTC. V gene TRBV6-1 combines with J gene TRBJ2-7; tentative D call: TRBD1 (6 bases). The V and J ends lost 9 bases and 2 bases respectively, with 11 bases between them. In germline, CDR1 is MNHNS, CDR2 SASEGT. There are 12 residues in the CDR3.

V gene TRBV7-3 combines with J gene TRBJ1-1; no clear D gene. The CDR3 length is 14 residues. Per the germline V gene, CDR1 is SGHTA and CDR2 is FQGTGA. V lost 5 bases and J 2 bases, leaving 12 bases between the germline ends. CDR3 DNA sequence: TGTGCCAGCAGCCGGGGAGTGGACAACACTGAAGCTTTCTTT. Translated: CASSRGVDNTEAFF.

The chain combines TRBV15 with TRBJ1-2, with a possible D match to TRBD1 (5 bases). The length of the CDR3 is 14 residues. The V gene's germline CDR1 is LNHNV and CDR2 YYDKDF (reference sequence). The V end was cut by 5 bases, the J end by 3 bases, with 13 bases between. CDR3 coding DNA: TGTGCCACCAGCCCGGCGGGGGGTTACTATGGCTACACCTTC. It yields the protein CATSPAGGYYGYTF.

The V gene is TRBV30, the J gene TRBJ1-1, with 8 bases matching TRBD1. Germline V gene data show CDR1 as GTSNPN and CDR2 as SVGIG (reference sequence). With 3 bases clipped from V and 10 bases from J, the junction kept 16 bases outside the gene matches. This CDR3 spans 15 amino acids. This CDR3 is CAWSRMTGAVMAAFF. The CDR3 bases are TGTGCCTGGAGCCGAATGACAGGGGCAGTTATGGCAGCTTTCTTT.

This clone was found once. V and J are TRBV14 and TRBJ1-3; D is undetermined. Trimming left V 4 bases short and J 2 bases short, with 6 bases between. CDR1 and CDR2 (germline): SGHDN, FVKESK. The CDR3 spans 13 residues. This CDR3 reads CASSRGTGNTIYF. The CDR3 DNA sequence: TGTGCCAGCAGCCGAGGGACTGGAAACACCATATATTTT.

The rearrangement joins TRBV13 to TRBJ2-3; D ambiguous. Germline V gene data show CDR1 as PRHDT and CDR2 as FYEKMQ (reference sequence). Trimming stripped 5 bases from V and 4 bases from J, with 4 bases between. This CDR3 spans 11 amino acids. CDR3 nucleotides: TGTGCCAGCAGCCTTTCAGATACGCAGTATTTT. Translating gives CASSLSDTQYF. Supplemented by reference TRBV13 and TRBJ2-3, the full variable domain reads AAGVIQSPRHLIKEKRETATLKCYPIPRHDTVYWYQQGPGQDPQFLISFYEKMQSDKGSIPDRFSAQQFSDYHSELNMSSLELGDSALYFCASSLSDTQYFGPGTRLTVL.

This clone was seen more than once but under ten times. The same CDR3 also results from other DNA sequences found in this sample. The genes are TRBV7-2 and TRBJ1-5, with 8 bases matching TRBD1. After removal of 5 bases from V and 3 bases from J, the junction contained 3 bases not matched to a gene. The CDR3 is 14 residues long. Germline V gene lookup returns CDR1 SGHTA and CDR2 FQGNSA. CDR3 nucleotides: TGTGCCAGCAGCCCGGACAGGGCCAATCAGCCCCAGCATTTT. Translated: CASSPDRANQPQHF.

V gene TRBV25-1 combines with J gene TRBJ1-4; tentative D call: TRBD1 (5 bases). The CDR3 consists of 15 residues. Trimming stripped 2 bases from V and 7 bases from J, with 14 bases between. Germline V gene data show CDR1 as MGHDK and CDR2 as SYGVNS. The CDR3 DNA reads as TGTGCCAGCAGTGAAAGTAGGGCCGGGGGTGAAAAACTGTTTTTT. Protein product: CASSESRAGGEKLFF. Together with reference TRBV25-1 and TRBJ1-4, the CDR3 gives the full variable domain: EADIYQTPRYLVIGTGKKITLECSQTMGHDKMYWYQQDPGMELHLIHYSYGVNSTEKGDLSSESTVSRIRTEHFPLTLESARPSHTSQYLCASSESRAGGEKLFFGSGTQLSVL.

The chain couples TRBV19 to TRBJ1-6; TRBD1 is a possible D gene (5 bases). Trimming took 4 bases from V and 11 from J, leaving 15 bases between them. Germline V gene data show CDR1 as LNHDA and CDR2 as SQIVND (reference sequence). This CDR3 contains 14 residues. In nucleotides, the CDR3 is TGTGCCAGTAGTAGAGGGACGGGGGGAACACCCCTCCACTTT. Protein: CASSRGTGGTPLHF.

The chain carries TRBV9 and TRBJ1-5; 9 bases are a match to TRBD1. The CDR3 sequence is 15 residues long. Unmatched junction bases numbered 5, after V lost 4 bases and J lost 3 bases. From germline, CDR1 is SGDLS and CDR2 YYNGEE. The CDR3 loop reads CASSPRDRDNQPQHF. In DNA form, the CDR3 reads TGTGCCAGCAGCCCCCGGGACAGGGACAATCAGCCCCAGCATTTT.

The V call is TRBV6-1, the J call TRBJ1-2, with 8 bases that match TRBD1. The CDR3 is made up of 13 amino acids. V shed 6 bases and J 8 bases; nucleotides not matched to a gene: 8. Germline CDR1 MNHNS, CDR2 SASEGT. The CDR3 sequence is CASSWTGNGGYTF. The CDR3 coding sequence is TGTGCCAGCAGCTGGACAGGGAACGGCGGCTACACCTTC.

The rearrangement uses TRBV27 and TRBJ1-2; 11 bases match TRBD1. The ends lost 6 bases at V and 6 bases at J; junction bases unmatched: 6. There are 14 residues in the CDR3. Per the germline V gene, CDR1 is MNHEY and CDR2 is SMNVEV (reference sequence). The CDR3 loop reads CASSQGTGGNGYTF. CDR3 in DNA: TGTGCCAGCAGCCAAGGGACAGGGGGTAATGGCTACACCTTC.

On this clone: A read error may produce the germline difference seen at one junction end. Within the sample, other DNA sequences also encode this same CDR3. For the CDR3, the DNA is TGTGCCAGCAGTTTAGACAGGGGAAACACTGAAGCTTTCTTT. The encoded protein is CASSLDRGNTEAFF. The V gene is TRBV7-2, the J gene TRBJ1-1; 8 nucleotides agree with TRBD1. The CDR3 extends over 14 amino acids. Germline CDR1 reads SGHTA; CDR2 reads FQGNSA.

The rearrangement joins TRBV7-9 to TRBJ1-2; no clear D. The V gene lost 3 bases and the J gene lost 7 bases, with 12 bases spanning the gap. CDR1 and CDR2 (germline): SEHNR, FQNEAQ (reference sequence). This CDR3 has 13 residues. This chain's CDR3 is CASSFSRGSGYTF. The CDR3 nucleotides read TGTGCCAGCAGCTTTTCACGGGGAAGTGGCTACACCTTC.

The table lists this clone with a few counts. Here the CDR3 reads CASSRRGGRLAVSSTDTQYF. The CDR3, as DNA: TGTGCCAGCAGCCGAAGGGGGGGGCGGCTAGCGGTTTCTAGCACAGATACGCAGTATTTT. The chain links TRBV5-4 to TRBJ2-3; D is perhaps TRBD2 (7 bases). V was trimmed by 4 bases and J by 0 bases, leaving 27 bases between them. The CDR3 loop spans 20 amino acids. Germline CDR1 is SGHNT and CDR2 is YYREEE (reference sequence).